The clone carrying this TCR beta chain was detected many times. Its antigen remains unidentified. The entry originates in a study of neurological immune-mediated disorders. Study-wide results and limits: Patients with HTLV-1-associated myelopathy had the highest level of TCR clonal expansion, whereas patients with multiple sclerosis had the lowest level, falling beneath the level found in healthy controls.

From germline, CDR1 is SEHNR and CDR2 FQNEAQ (reference sequence). The V end lost 1 base, the J end lost 7 bases, and 14 bases lay between the germline ends. This CDR3 has 15 residues. The cDNA was synthesized by means of template-switch 5'RACE, which was carried out with 10-nucleotide random UMIs. TCRdb re-called the 5' RACE reads through MiXCR, storing one row per CDR3 protein. The table lists 70,000 to 95,000 distinct CDR3 sequences, roughly an eighth of them singletons. Sequences were obtained from PBMCs. The sequence derives from a woman in her forties or fifties in good health. This sequence joins TRBV7-9 and TRBJ2-1; D may be TRBD1 or TRBD2 (5 bases each). The CDR3 region is CASSLDYGGRNEQFF. The CDR3 region has the DNA TGTGCCAGCAGCTTAGACTATGGGGGAAGGAATGAGCAGTTCTTC. The full variable domain, rest sourced from reference TRBV7-9 and TRBJ2-1, is DTGVSQNPRHKITKRGQNVTFRCDPISEHNRLYWYRQTLGQGPEFLTYFQNEAQLEKSRLLSDRFSAERPKGSFSTLEIQRTEQGDSAMYLCASSLDYGGRNEQFFGPGTRLTVL.